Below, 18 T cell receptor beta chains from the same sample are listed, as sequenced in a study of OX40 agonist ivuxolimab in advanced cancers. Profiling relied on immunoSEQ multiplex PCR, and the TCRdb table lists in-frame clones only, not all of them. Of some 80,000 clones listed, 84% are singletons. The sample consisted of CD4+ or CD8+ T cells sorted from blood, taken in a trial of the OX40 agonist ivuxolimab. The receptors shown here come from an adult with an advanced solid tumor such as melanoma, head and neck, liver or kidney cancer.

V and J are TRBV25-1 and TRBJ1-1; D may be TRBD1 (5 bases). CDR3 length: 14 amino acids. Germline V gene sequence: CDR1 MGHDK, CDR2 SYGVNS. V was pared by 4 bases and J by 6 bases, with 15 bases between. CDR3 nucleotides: TGTGCCAGCAGTGGAGCGCAGGGACGGGCTGAAGCTTTCTTT. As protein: CASSGAQGRAEAFF. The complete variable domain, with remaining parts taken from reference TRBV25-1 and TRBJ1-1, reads EADIYQTPRYLVIGTGKKITLECSQTMGHDKMYWYQQDPGMELHLIHYSYGVNSTEKGDLSSESTVSRIRTEHFPLTLESARPSHTSQYLCASSGAQGRAEAFFGQGTRLTVV.

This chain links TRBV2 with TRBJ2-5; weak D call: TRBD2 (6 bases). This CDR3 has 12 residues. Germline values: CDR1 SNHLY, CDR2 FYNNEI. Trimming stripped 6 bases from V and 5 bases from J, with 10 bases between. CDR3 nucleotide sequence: TGTGCCAGCAGCACGGGGAGGGAGACCCAGTACTTC. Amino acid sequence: CASSTGRETQYF.

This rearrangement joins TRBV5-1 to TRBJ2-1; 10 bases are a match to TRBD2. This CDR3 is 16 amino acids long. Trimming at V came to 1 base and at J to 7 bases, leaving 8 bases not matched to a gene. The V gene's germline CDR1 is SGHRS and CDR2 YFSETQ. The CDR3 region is CASSLPKREGSNEQFF. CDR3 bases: TGCGCCAGCAGCTTGCCAAAGCGGGAGGGCTCAAATGAGCAGTTCTTC.

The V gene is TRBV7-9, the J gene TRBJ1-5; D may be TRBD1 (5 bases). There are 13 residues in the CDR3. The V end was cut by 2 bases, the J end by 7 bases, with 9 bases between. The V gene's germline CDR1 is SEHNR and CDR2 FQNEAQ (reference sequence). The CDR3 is CASSLTWDQPQHF. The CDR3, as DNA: TGTGCCAGCAGCTTAACGTGGGACCAGCCCCAGCATTTT.

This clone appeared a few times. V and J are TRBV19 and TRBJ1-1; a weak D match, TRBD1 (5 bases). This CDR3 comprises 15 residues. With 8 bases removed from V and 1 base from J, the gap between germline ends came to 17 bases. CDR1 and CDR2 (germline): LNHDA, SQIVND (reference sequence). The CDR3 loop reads CASDRGLRENTEAFF. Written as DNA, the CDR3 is TGTGCCAGTGACAGAGGGCTTAGGGAGAACACTGAAGCTTTCTTT.

The CDR3 sequence is CASSIPSGGGYTF. For the CDR3, the DNA is TGTGCCAGCAGTATCCCTTCAGGCGGGGGCTACACCTTC. The rearrangement uses TRBV28 and TRBJ1-2; D unclear. The CDR3 is 13 residues long. Trimming removed 5 bases at V and 8 bases at J, with 15 bases between. Germline V gene data show CDR1 as MDHEN and CDR2 as SYDVKM.

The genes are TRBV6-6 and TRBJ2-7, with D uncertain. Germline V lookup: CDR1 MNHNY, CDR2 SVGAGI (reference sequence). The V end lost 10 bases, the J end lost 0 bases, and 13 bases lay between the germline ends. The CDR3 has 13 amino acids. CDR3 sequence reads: CATRSGDSYEQYF. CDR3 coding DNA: TGTGCCACCAGGTCTGGGGACTCCTACGAGCAGTACTTC.

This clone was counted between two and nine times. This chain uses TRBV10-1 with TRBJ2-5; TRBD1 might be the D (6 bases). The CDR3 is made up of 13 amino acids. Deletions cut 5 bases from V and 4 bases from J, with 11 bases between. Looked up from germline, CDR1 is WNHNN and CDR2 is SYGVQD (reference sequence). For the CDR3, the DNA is TGCGCCAGCAGTCAACAGGGTAGAGAGACCCAGTACTTC. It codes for CASSQQGRETQYF.

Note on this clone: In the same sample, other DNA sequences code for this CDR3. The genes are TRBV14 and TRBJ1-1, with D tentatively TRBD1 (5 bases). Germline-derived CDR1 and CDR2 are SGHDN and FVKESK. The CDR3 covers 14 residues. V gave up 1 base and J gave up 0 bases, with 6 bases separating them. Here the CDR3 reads CASSQAGMNTEAFF. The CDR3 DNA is TGTGCCAGCAGCCAAGCAGGGATGAACACTGAAGCTTTCTTT.

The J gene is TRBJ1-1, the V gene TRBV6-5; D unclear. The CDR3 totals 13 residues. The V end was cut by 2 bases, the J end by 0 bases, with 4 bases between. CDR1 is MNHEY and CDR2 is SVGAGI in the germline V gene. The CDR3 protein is CASSYSMNTEAFF. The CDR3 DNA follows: TGTGCCAGCAGTTACAGCATGAACACTGAAGCTTTCTTT.

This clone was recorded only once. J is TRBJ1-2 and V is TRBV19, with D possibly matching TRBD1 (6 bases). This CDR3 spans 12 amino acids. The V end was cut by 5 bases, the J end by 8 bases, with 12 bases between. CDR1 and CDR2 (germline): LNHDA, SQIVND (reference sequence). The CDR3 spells CASSGGQWGYTF. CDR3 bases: TGTGCCAGTAGTGGGGGGCAATGGGGCTACACCTTC.

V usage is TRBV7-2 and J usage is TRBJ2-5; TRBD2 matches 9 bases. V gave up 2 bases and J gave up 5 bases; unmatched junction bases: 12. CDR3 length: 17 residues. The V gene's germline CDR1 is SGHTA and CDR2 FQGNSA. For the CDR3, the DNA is TGTGCCAGCAGCTTAAAGAGATGGCTAGCGGGGAGGGAGACCCAGTACTTC. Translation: CASSLKRWLAGRETQYF.

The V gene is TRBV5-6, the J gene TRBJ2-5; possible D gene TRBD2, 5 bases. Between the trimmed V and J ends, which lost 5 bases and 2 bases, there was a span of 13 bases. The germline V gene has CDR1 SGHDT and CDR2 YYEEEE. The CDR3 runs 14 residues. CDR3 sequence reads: CASRVIRGQETQYF. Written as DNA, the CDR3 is TGTGCCAGCAGGGTCATCCGGGGTCAAGAGACCCAGTACTTC.

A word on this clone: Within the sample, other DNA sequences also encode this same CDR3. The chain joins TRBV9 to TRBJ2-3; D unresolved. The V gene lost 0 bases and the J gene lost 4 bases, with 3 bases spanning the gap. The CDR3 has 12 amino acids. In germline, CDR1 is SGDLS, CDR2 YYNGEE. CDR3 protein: CASSVEADTQYF. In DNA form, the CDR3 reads TGTGCCAGCAGCGTAGAAGCAGATACGCAGTATTTT.

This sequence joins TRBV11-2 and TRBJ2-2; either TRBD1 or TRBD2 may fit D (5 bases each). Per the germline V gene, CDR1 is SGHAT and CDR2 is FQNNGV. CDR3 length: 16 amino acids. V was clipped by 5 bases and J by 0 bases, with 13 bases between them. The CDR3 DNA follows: TGTGCCAGCAGCCGGACCGGGACCTCGAACACCGGGGAGCTGTTTTTT. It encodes CASSRTGTSNTGELFF. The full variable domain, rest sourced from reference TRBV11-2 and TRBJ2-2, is EAGVAQSPRYKIIEKRQSVAFWCNPISGHATLYWYQQILGQGPKLLIQFQNNGVVDDSQLPKDRFSAERLKGVDSTLKIQPAKLEDSAVYLCASSRTGTSNTGELFFGEGSRLTVL.

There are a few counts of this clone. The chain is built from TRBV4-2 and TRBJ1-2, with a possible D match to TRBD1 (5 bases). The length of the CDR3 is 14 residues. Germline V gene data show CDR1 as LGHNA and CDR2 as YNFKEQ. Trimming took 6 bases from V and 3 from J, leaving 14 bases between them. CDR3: CASRRVGGDYGYTF. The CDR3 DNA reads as TGTGCCAGCAGACGAGTAGGAGGGGACTATGGCTACACCTTC.

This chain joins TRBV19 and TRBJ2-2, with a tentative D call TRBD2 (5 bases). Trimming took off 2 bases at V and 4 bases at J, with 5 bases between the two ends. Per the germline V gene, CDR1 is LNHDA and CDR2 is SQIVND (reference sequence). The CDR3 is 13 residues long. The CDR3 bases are TGTGCCAGTAGTATACGGGGCACCGGGGAGCTGTTTTTT. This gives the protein CASSIRGTGELFF.

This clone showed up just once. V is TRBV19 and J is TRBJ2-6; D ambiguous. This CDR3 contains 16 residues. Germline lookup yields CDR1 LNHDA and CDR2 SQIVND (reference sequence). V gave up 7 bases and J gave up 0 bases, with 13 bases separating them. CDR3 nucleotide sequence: TGTGCCAGTACTCATACTCGGAGCTCTGGGGCCAACGTCCTGACTTTC. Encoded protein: CASTHTRSSGANVLTF.